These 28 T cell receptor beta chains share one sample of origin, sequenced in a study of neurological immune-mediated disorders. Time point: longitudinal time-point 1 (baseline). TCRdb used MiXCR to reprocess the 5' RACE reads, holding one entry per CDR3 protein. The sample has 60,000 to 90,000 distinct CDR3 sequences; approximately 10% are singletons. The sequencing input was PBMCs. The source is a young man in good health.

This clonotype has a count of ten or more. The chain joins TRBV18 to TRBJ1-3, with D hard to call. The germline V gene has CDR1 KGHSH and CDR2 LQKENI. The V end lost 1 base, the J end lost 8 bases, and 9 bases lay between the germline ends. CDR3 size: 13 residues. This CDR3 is CASSPQILDTIYF. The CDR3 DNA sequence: TGTGCCAGCTCACCACAAATCCTGGACACCATATATTTT.

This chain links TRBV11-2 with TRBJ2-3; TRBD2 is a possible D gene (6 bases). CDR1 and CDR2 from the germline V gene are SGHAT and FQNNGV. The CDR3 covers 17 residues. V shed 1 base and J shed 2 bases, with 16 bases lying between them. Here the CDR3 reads CASSLVVPGAVTDTQYF. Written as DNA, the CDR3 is TGTGCCAGCAGCTTAGTAGTCCCGGGAGCGGTCACAGATACGCAGTATTTT.

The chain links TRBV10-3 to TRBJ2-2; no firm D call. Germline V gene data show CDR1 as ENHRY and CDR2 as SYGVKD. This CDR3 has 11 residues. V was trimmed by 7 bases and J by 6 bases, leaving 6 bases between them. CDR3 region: CAIKGPGELFF. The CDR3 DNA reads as TGTGCCATCAAGGGCCCCGGGGAGCTGTTTTTT.

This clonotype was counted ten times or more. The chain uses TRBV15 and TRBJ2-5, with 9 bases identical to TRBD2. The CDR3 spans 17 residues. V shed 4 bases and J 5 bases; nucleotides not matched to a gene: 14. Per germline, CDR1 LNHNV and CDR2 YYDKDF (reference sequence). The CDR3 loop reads CATSKGRLADHSETQYF. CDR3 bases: TGTGCCACCAGCAAGGGGAGACTAGCGGATCACTCCGAGACCCAGTACTTC. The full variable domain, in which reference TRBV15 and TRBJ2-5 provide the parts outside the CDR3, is DAMVIQNPRYQVTQFGKPVTLSCSQTLNHNVMYWYQQKSSQAPKLLFHYYDKDFNNEADTPDNFQSRRPNTSFCFLDIRSPGLGDTAMYLCATSKGRLADHSETQYFGPGTRLLVL.

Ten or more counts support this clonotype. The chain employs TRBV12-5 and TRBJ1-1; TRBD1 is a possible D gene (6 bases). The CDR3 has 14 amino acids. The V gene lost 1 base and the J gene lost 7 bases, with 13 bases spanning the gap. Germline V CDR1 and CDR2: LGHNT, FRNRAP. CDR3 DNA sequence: TGTGCTAGTGGTTTGGCAGGGGAATCTGGTGAAGCTTTCTTT. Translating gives CASGLAGESGEAFF.

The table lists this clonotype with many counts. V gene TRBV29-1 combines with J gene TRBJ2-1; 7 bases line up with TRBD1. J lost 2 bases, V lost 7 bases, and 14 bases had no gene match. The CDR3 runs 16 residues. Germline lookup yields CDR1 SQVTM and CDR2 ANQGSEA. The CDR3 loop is CSAVTMGDRAYNEQFF. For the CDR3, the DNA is TGCAGCGCGGTGACCATGGGGGACAGAGCCTACAATGAGCAGTTCTTC.

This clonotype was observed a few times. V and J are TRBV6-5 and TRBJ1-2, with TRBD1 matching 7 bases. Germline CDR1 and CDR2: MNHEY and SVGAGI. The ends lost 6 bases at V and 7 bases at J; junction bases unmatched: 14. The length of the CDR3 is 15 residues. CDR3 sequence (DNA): TGTGCCAGCAGGACCCTCTCGACAGGGTACAGTGGCTACACCTTC. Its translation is CASRTLSTGYSGYTF.

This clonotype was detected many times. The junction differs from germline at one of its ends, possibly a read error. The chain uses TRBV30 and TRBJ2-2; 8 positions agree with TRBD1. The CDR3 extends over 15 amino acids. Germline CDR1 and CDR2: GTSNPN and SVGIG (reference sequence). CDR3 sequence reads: CAWSHRTGNSGELFF. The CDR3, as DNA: TGTGCCTGGAGCCATAGGACAGGGAACAGCGGGGAGCTGTTTTTT.

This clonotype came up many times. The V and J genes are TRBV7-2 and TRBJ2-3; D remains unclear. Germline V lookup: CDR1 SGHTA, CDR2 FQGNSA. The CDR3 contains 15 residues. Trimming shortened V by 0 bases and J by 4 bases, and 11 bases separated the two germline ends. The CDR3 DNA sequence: TGTGCCAGCAGCTTAGCGAAGTCAGCCCCAGATACGCAGTATTTT. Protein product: CASSLAKSAPDTQYF.

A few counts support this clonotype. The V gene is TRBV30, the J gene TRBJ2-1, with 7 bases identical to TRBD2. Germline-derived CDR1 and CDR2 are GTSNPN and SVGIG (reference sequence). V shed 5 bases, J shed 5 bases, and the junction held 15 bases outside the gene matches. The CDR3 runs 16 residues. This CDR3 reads CAWGTGRAGRHNEQFF. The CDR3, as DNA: TGTGCCTGGGGGACCGGGCGAGCGGGAAGACACAATGAGCAGTTCTTC.

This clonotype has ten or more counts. CDR3 protein: CASSKNQGNTEAFF. DNA for the CDR3: TGCGCCAGCAGCAAGAATCAGGGGAACACTGAAGCTTTCTTT. This sequence joins TRBV5-1 and TRBJ1-1; D possibly corresponds to TRBD1 (5 bases). This CDR3 has 14 amino acids. Germline lookup yields CDR1 SGHRS and CDR2 YFSETQ. V was trimmed by 4 bases and J by 1 base, leaving 11 bases between them.

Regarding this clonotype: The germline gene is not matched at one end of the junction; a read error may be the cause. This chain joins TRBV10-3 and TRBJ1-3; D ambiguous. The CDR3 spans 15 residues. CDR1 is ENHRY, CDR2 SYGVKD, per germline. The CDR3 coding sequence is TGTGTCATCAGTCCCACCGCCTCGGGTGGAAACACCATATATTTT. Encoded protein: CVISPTASGGNTIYF.

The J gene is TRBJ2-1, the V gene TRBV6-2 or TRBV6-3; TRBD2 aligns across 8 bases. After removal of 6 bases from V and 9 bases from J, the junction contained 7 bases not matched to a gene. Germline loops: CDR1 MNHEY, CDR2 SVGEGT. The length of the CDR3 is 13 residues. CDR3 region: CASSPTSGGEQFF. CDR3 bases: TGTGCCAGCAGCCCTACTAGCGGCGGTGAGCAGTTCTTC.

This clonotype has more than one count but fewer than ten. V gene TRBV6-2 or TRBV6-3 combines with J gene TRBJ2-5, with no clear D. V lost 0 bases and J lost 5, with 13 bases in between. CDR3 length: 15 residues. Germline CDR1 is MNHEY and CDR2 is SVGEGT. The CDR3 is CASSYSKLARETQYF. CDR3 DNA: TGTGCCAGCAGTTACTCGAAATTAGCACGGGAGACCCAGTACTTC.

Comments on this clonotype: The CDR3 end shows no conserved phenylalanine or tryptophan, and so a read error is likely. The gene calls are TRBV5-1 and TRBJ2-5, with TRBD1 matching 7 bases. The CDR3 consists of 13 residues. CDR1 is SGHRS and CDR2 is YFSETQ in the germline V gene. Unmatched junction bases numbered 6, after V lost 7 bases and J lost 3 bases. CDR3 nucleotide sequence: TGCGCCAGCTCCGGGGACAGCAAAGAGACCCAGTACTCC. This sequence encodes CASSGDSKETQYS.

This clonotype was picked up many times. CDR3 sequence reads: CASSRGTPAYEQYF. The CDR3, as DNA: TGTGCCAGCAGCCGAGGGACCCCTGCCTACGAGCAGTACTTC. The V and J genes are TRBV7-9 and TRBJ2-7, with D perhaps TRBD1 or TRBD2 (5 bases each). The CDR3 covers 14 residues. The V end lost 5 bases, the J end lost 2 bases, and 13 bases lay between the germline ends. The germline V gene has CDR1 SEHNR and CDR2 FQNEAQ (reference sequence).

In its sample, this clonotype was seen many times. The CDR3 protein is CASIGTDTQYF. The DNA for the CDR3 is TGTGCCAGCATCGGAACAGATACGCAGTATTTT. V usage is TRBV6-6 and J usage is TRBJ2-3; unclear D gene. The V and J ends lost 7 bases and 3 bases respectively, with 5 bases between them. CDR1 is MNHNY and CDR2 is SVGAGI in the germline V gene (reference sequence). CDR3 length equals 11 residues.

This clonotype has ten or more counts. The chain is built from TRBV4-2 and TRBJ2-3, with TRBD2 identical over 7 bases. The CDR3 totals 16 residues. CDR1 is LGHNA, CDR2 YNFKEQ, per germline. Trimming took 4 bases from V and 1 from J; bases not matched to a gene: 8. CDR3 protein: CASSPRASGGTDTQYF. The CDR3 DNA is TGTGCCAGCAGCCCCCGAGCGAGCGGGGGCACAGATACGCAGTATTTT.

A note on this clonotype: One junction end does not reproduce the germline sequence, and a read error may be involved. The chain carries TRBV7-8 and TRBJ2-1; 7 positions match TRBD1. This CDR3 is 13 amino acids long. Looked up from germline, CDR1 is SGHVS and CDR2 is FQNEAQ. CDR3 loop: CASRMRGRNDQFF. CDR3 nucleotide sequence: TGTGCCAGCAGAATGAGGGGGCGGAATGACCAGTTCTTC.

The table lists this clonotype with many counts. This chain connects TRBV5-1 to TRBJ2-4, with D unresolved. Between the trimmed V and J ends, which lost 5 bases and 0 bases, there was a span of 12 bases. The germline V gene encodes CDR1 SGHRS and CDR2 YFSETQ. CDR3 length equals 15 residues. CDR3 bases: TGCGCCAGCAGTGCTGGAGAAATAGCCAAAAACATTCAGTACTTC. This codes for CASSAGEIAKNIQYF. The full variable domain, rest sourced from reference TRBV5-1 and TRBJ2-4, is KAGVTQTPRYLIKTRGQQVTLSCSPISGHRSVSWYQQTPGQGLQFLFEYFSETQRNKGNFPGRFSGRQFSNSRSEMNVSTLELGDSALYLCASSAGEIAKNIQYFGAGTRLSVL.

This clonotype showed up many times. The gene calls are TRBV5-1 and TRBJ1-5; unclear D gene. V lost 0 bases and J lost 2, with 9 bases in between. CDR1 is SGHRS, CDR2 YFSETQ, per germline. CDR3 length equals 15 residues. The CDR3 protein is CASSLVAGGNQPQHF. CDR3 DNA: TGCGCCAGCAGCTTGGTAGCTGGGGGCAATCAGCCCCAGCATTTT.

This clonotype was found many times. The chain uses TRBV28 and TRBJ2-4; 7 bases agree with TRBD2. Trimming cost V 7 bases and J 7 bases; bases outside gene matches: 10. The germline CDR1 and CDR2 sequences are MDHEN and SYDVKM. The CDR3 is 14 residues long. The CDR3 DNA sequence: TGTGCCAGCATCGCCGGGCAGGGAGGGAACATTCAGTACTTC. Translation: CASIAGQGGNIQYF.

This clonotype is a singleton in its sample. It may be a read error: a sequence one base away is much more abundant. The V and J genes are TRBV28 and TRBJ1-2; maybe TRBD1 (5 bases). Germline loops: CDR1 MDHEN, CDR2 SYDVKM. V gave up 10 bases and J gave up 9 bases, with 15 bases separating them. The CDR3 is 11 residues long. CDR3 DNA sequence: TGTGCCACCCAATCGGACAATCGCTACACCTTC. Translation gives CATQSDNRYTF.

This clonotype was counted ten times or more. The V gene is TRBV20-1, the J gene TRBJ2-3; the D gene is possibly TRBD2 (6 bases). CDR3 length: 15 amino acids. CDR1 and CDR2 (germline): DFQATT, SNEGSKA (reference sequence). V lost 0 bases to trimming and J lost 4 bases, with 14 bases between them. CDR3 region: CSARDSGGISDTQYF. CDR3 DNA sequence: TGCAGTGCTAGAGATTCGGGCGGGATATCAGATACGCAGTATTTT.

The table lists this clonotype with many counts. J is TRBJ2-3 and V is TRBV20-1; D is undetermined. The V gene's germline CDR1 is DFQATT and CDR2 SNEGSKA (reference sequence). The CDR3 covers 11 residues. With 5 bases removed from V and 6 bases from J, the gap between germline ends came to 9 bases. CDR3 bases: TGCAGTGCTGGGCCCAGGGATACGCAGTATTTT. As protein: CSAGPRDTQYF.

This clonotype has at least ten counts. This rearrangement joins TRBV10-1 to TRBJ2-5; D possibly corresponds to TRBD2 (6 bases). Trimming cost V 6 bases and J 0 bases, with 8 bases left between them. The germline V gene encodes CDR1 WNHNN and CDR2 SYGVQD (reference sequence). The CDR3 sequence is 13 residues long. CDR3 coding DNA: TGCGCCAGCAGCCGGGACTACCAAGAGACCCAGTACTTC. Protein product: CASSRDYQETQYF.

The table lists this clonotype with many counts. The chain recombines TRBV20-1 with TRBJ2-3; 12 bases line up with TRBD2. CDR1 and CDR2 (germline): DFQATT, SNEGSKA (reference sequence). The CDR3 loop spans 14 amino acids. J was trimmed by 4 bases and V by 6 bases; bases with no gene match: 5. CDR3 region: CSAMASGRADTQYF. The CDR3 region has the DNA TGCAGTGCGATGGCTAGCGGGAGGGCAGATACGCAGTATTTT.

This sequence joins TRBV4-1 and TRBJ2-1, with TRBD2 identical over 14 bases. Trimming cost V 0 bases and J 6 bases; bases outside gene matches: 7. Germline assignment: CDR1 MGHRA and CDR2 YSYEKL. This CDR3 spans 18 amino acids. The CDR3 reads CASSQEGGGLAGANEQFF. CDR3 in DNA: TGCGCCAGCAGCCAAGAAGGTGGGGGACTAGCGGGAGCCAATGAGCAGTTCTTC.